This paragraph reports one TCR beta chain. Its target is not known. This record comes from a study of T cells in Graves' hyperthyroidism and ophthalmopathy. Study-level findings and limits: Separating ophthalmopathy from stable hyperthyroidism was achieved by a 13 V-J model.

TCR beta CDR3 regions were amplified from RNA. The HTBI set primed first-round TCR CDR3 RT-PCR. One entry per CDR3 protein results from TCRdb running MiXCR on the multiplex PCR reads. The table shows a few hundred thousand distinct CDR3 sequences, with approximately 20% occurring only once. Germline V gives CDR1 MNHEY, CDR2 SVGAGI. V trimming: 0 bases; J trimming: 4 bases; junction bases outside the gene matches: 7. The CDR3 runs to 17 residues. This TCR came from a man aged 40-55 years with Graves' hyperthyroidism. Sequencing used blood. The chain joins TRBV6-5 to TRBJ2-3; 10 nucleotides line up with TRBD1. The CDR3 spells CASSYSYRTGGPDTQYF. The CDR3 nucleotides read TGTGCCAGCAGTTACTCTTATAGGACAGGGGGGCCAGATACGCAGTATTTT.